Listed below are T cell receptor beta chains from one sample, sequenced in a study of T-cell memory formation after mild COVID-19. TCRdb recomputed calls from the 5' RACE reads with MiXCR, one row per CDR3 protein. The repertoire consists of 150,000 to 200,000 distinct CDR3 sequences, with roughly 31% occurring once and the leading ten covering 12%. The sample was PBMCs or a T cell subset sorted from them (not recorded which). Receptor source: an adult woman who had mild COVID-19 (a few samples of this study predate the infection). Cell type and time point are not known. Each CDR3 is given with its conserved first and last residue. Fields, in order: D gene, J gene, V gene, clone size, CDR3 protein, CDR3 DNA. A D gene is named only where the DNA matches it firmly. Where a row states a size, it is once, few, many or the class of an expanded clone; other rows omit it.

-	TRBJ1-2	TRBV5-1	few	CASSLSSATYGYTF	TGCGCCAGCAGCTTAAGTAGCGCGACGTATGGCTACACCTTC
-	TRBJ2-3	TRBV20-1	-	CSASLIVGRGDTQYF	TGCAGTGCTAGCCTAATAGTAGGACGGGGAGATACGCAGTATTTT
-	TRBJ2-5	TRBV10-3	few	CAISESIGQGETQYF	TGTGCCATCAGTGAGTCCATCGGGCAAGGGGAGACCCAGTACTTC
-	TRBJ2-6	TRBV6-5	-	CASSYSRWSSGANVLTF	TGTGCCAGCAGTTACTCACGTTGGAGCTCTGGGGCCAACGTCCTGACTTTC
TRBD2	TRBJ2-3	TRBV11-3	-	CASSLEWSGGADTQYF	TGTGCCAGCAGCTTAGAATGGAGCGGGGGGGCCGATACGCAGTATTTT
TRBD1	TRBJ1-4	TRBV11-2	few	CASSLGTGAEKLFF	TGTGCCAGCAGCTTGGGGACAGGGGCTGAAAAACTGTTTTTT
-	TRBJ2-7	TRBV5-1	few	CASSLIGTEHYEQYF	TGCGCCAGCAGCTTGATCGGGACGGAGCACTACGAGCAGTACTTC
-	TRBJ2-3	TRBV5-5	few	CASSLEGLSSTDTQYF	TGTGCCAGCAGCTTGGAGGGCTTATCTAGCACAGATACGCAGTATTTT
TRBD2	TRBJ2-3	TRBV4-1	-	CASSQVVAGGHTDTQYF	TGCGCCAGCAGCCAAGTGGTGGCGGGGGGCCACACAGATACGCAGTATTTT
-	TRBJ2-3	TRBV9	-	CASSVSGGSFTDTQYF	TGTGCCAGCAGCGTGTCGGGCGGGTCTTTCACAGATACGCAGTATTTT